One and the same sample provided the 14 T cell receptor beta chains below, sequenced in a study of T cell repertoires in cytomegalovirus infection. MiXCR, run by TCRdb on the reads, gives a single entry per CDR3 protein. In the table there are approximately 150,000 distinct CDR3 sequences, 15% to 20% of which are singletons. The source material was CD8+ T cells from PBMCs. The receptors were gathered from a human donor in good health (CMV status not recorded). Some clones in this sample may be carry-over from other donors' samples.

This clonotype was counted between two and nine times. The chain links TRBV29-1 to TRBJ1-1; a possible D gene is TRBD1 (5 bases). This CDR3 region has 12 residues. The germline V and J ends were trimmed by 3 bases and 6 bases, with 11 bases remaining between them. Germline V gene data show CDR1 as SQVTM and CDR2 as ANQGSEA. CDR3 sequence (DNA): TGCAGCGTTGAGGGGGAGGGCGCTGAAGCTTTCTTT. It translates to CSVEGEGAEAFF.

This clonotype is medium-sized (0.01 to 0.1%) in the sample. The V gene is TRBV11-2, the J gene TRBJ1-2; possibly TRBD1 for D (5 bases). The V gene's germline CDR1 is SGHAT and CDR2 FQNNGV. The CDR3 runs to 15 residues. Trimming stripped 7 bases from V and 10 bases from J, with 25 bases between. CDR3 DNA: TGTGCCAGCACCTTTCTTGGGGCAACGGGTGAGGACTACACCTTC. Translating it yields CASTFLGATGEDYTF. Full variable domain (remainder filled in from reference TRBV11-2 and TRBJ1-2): EAGVAQSPRYKIIEKRQSVAFWCNPISGHATLYWYQQILGQGPKLLIQFQNNGVVDDSQLPKDRFSAERLKGVDSTLKIQPAKLEDSAVYLCASTFLGATGEDYTFGSGTRLTVV.

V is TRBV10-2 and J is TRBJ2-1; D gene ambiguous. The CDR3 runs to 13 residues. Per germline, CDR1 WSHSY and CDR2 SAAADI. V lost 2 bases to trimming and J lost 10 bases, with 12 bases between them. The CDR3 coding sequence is TGCGCCAGCAGTGAGGGGTCTGGATCCGAGCAGTTCTTC. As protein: CASSEGSGSEQFF.

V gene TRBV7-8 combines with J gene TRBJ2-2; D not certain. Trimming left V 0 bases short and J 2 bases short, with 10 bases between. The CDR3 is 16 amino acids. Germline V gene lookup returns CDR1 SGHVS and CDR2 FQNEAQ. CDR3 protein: CASSLAGVSNTGELFF. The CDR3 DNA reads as TGTGCCAGCAGCTTAGCTGGGGTCAGCAACACCGGGGAGCTGTTTTTT. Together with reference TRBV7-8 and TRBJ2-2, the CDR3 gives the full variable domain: GAGVSQSPRYKVAKRGQDVALRCDPISGHVSLFWYQQALGQGPEFLTYFQNEAQLDKSGLPSDRFFAERPEGSVSTLKIQRTQQEDSAVYLCASSLAGVSNTGELFFGEGSRLTVL.

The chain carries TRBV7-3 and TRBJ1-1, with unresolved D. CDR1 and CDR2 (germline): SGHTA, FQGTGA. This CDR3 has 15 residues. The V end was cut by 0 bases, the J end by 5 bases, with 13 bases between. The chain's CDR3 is CASSLTSGRGTEAFF. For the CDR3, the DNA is TGTGCCAGCAGCTTAACTTCAGGAAGAGGGACTGAAGCTTTCTTT.

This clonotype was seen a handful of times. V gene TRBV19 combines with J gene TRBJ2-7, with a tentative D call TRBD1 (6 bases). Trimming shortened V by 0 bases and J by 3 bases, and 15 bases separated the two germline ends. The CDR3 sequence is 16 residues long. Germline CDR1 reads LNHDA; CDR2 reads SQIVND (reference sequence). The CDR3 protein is CASSIDSTGSSYEQYF. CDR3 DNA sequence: TGTGCCAGTAGTATAGATTCTACAGGGTCGAGCTACGAGCAGTACTTC.

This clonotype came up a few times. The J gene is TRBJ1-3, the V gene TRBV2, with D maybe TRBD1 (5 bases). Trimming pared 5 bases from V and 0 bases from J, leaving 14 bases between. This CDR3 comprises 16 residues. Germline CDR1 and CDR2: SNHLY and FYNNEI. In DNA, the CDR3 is TGTGCCAGCAGTACTCGGGACGGCGACTCTGGAAACACCATATATTTT. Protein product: CASSTRDGDSGNTIYF.

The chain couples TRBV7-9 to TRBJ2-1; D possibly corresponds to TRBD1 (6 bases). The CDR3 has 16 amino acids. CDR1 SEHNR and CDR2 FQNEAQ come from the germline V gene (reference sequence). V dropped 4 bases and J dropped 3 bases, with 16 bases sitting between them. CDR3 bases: TGTGCCAGCAGCTCCACAGGGACAAGATACTACAATGAGCAGTTCTTC. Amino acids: CASSSTGTRYYNEQFF.

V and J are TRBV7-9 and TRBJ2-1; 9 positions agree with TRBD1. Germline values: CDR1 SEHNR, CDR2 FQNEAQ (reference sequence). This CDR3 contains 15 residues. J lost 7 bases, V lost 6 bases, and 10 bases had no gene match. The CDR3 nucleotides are TGTGCCAGCAGTAGGACAGGGGCGAACCGGAATGAGCAGTTCTTC. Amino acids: CASSRTGANRNEQFF. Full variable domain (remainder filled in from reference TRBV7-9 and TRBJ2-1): DTGVSQNPRHKITKRGQNVTFRCDPISEHNRLYWYRQTLGQGPEFLTYFQNEAQLEKSRLLSDRFSAERPKGSFSTLEIQRTEQGDSAMYLCASSRTGANRNEQFFGPGTRLTVL.

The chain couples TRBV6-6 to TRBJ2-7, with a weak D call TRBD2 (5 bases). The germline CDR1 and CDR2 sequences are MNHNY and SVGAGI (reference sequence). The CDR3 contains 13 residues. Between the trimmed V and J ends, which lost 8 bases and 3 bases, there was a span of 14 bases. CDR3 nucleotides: TGTGCCAGCGGTGCGGACGGGGTCTACGAGCAGTACTTC. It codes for CASGADGVYEQYF.

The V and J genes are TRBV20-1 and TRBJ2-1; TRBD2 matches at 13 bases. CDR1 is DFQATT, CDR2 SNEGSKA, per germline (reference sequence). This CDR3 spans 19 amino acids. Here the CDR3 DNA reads TGCAGCGGAGCCGGTGGACTAGCGGGAGATATTCGCTCCTACAATGAGCAGTTCTTC. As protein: CSGAGGLAGDIRSYNEQFF.

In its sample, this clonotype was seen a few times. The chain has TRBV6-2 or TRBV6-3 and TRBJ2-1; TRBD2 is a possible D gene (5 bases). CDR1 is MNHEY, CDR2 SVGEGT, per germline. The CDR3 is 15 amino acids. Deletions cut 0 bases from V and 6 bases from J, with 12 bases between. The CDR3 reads CASSYSEGSGNEQFF. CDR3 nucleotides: TGTGCCAGCAGTTACTCAGAGGGATCCGGCAATGAGCAGTTCTTC.

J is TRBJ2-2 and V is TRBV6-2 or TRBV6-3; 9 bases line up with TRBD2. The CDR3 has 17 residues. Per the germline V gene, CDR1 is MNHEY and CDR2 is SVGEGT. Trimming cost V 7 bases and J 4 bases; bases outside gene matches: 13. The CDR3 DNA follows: TGTGCCAGCACCATAAATGTTGGTAGCGGGAGCACCGGGGAGCTGTTTTTT. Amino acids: CASTINVGSGSTGELFF.

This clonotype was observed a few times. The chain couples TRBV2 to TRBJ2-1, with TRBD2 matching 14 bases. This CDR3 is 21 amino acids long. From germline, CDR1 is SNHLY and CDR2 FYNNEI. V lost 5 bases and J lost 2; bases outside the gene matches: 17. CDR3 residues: CASSTEKTGLAGGRTYNEQFF. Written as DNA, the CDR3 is TGTGCCAGCAGTACCGAAAAGACAGGACTAGCGGGAGGCAGGACCTACAATGAGCAGTTCTTC.